The 12 T cell receptor beta chains below come from one sample, sequenced in a study of blood T cell repertoires in COVID-19. Sequencing used immunoSEQ multiplex PCR; TCRdb keeps in-frame clones, though not all of them. The sample lists under 300,000 clones, approximately 86% occurring once. Source material: PBMCs or T cells enriched from blood (not recorded which). These receptors were obtained from a woman aged 25 to 39 with acute COVID-19.

The V and J genes are TRBV27 and TRBJ2-5; 7 positions match TRBD2. V gave up 2 bases and J gave up 5 bases; unmatched junction bases: 11. This CDR3 spans 16 amino acids. Germline CDR1 MNHEY, CDR2 SMNVEV (reference sequence). The CDR3 nucleotides read TGTGCCAGCAGTTTAAAATGGGGGGGTAGGTGGGAGACCCAGTACTTC. This encodes CASSLKWGGRWETQYF.

A remark on this clone: One end of the junction varies from germline; a read error may be responsible. The rearrangement links TRBV30 to TRBJ1-1; the D is unclear. The CDR3 sequence is 14 residues long. Germline-derived CDR1 and CDR2 are GTSNPN and SVGIG (reference sequence). This chain's CDR3 is CAWSAPVGYTEAFF. For the CDR3, the DNA is TGTGCCTGGAGTGCCCCGGTGGGCTACACCGAAGCTTTCTTT.

This clone was seen more than once but under ten times. The V call is TRBV11-2, the J call TRBJ1-4; perhaps TRBD1 as D (6 bases). With 3 bases removed from V and 7 bases from J, the gap between germline ends came to 9 bases. The CDR3 runs 13 residues. The germline V gene encodes CDR1 SGHAT and CDR2 FQNNGV. The CDR3 protein is CASSFRGFEKLFF. The CDR3 DNA reads as TGTGCCAGCAGCTTCAGGGGTTTTGAAAAACTGTTTTTT.

This clone was detected only once. The chain carries TRBV7-8 and TRBJ1-2; 7 bases are a match to TRBD1. The CDR3 runs to 14 residues. CDR1 and CDR2 from the germline V gene are SGHVS and FQNEAQ. V was clipped by 1 base and J by 6 bases; unmatched bases: 5. CDR3 nucleotides: TGTGCCAGCAGCTTAGTAGGGGGCAGTAATGGCTACACCTTC. It codes for CASSLVGGSNGYTF. The full variable domain, rest sourced from reference TRBV7-8 and TRBJ1-2, is GAGVSQSPRYKVAKRGQDVALRCDPISGHVSLFWYQQALGQGPEFLTYFQNEAQLDKSGLPSDRFFAERPEGSVSTLKIQRTQQEDSAVYLCASSLVGGSNGYTFGSGTRLTVV.

The V gene is TRBV30, the J gene TRBJ2-1; the D gene is possibly TRBD1 (7 bases). The V end lost 0 bases, the J end lost 7 bases, and 16 bases lay between the germline ends. The V gene's germline CDR1 is GTSNPN and CDR2 SVGIG (reference sequence). CDR3 length equals 15 residues. The CDR3 DNA follows: TGTGCCTGGAGTGTTTGGCAGGGGGGTAGGAATGAGCAGTTCTTC. Protein sequence: CAWSVWQGGRNEQFF.

J is TRBJ2-5 and V is TRBV28, with D unclear. The CDR3 sequence is 12 residues long. Germline-derived CDR1 and CDR2 are MDHEN and SYDVKM. V gave up 2 bases and J gave up 5 bases, with 6 bases separating them. CDR3 in amino acids: CASSLNGETQYF. Written as DNA, the CDR3 is TGTGCCAGCAGTTTAAACGGGGAGACCCAGTACTTC.

The V and J genes are TRBV2 and TRBJ2-2; 9 bases agree with TRBD1. The CDR3 has 15 residues. The J segment lost 5 bases and the V segment lost 8 bases, leaving 9 bases of the junction unmatched. CDR1 and CDR2 (germline): SNHLY, FYNNEI. As DNA, the CDR3 is TGTGCCAGCCTCCAACGGGACAGGGTGACCGGGGAGCTGTTTTTT. Protein sequence: CASLQRDRVTGELFF.

The CDR3 bases are TGTGCCATCAGTGAGTCTCGGTCCAACACTGAAGCTTTCTTT. The encoded protein is CAISESRSNTEAFF. The chain uses TRBV10-3 and TRBJ1-1; D gene ambiguous. Trimming cost V 0 bases and J 2 bases, with 7 bases left between them. Per germline, CDR1 ENHRY and CDR2 SYGVKD. The CDR3 covers 14 residues.

This clone was counted between two and nine times. The chain couples TRBV9 to TRBJ2-1; 12 positions agree with TRBD2. Germline V gene data show CDR1 as SGDLS and CDR2 as YYNGEE. V shed 3 bases, J shed 0 bases, and the junction held 10 bases outside the gene matches. The CDR3 has 19 residues. The CDR3 coding sequence is TGTGCCAGCAGCGGGCTAGAGGAGACTAGCGGGGGCTCCTACAATGAGCAGTTCTTC. Translating it yields CASSGLEETSGGSYNEQFF.

V and J are TRBV5-1 and TRBJ2-7; TRBD1 agrees at 8 bases. CDR3 length: 14 amino acids. Germline V lookup: CDR1 SGHRS, CDR2 YFSETQ. V lost 2 bases, J lost 7 bases, and 8 bases stayed unmatched. CDR3 nucleotide sequence: TGCGCCAGCAGCTTAAGCCAGGGGGCGCGAGAGCAGTACTTC. Residues: CASSLSQGAREQYF.

The chain combines TRBV2 with TRBJ1-5; TRBD1 aligns across 11 bases. The CDR3 is made up of 14 amino acids. V lost 6 bases to trimming and J lost 4 bases; unmatched junction nucleotides: 2. Germline V gene data show CDR1 as SNHLY and CDR2 as FYNNEI. The CDR3 DNA reads TGTGCCAGCAGGGACAGGGGGCAAAATCAGCCCCAGCATTTT. Translating gives CASRDRGQNQPQHF.

The chain uses TRBV14 and TRBJ2-3; the match to TRBD2 covers 8 bases. This CDR3 is 15 amino acids long. In germline, CDR1 is SGHDN, CDR2 FVKESK. V lost 3 bases to trimming and J lost 1 base; unmatched junction nucleotides: 3. The CDR3 is CASSHLLAGTDTQYF. DNA of the CDR3: TGTGCCAGCAGCCATTTACTAGCGGGCACAGATACGCAGTATTTT.